Listed below are T cell receptor beta chains from one sample, sequenced in a study of blood T cells in healthy people across ages. TCRdb reprocessed the 5' RACE reads with MiXCR, giving one entry per CDR3 protein. Of hundreds of thousands of distinct CDR3 sequences in the sample, 21% were seen once. Sequencing used blood. The source of these receptors is a man in his 70s in good health. The CDR3 runs from the conserved cysteine through the conserved F or W. A D gene is named only where the DNA matches it firmly. Clone size appears in some rows only: once, few, many, or a class for an expanded clone.

.	.	TRBV11-2	TRBJ2-7	TGTGCCAGCAGCTCGCAGCGCTACGAGCAGTACTTC	CASSSQRYEQYF
.	.	TRBV27	TRBJ1-2	TGTGCCACGGGACCAGGCCATGGCTACACCTTC	CATGPGHGYTF
TRBD1	.	TRBV3-1	TRBJ2-5	TGTGCCAGCAGCCAAGGACGACAGGGGCCGCAGTACTTC	CASSQGRQGPQYF
TRBD2	few	TRBV12-3/TRBV12-4	TRBJ2-5	TGTGCCAGCAGCGCTGGGACTACTGAGACCCAGTACTTC	CASSAGTTETQYF
TRBD1	.	TRBV19	TRBJ2-7	TGTGCCAGTAGTATCGGGACAGGGGGGACCTACGAGCAGTACTTC	CASSIGTGGTYEQYF
.	many	TRBV7-9	TRBJ2-1	TGTGCCAGCAGCCCCGACTGGGTTTGGGACAATGAGCAGTTCTTC	CASSPDWVWDNEQFF
.	.	TRBV29-1	TRBJ2-5	TGCAGCGTTGAAGTTCCGACAGCGGTAGCAACCCAGTACTTC	CSVEVPTAVATQYF
TRBD1	.	TRBV9	TRBJ2-7	TGTGCCAGCAGCGTAGCTGGGTACAGGGGGAGCGAGCAGTACTTC	CASSVAGYRGSEQYF
TRBD2	.	TRBV30	TRBJ2-5	TGTGCCTGGACTAGCGGGGGTTACGGGGGGACCCAGTACTTC	CAWTSGGYGGTQYF
.	.	TRBV12-5	TRBJ2-1	TGTGCTAGTGGTTTTTGGGGAAATGAGCAGTTCTTC	CASGFWGNEQFF
TRBD1	.	TRBV5-1	TRBJ1-2	TGCGCCAGCAGCCTCGACAGGGTTACCTATGGCTACACCTTC	CASSLDRVTYGYTF
.	.	TRBV29-1	TRBJ2-1	TGCAGCGTTGATGGTGACGTCTCCTACAATGAGCAGTTCTTC	CSVDGDVSYNEQFF
.	.	TRBV6-1	TRBJ2-5	TGTGCCAGCAGCATTCGGGCCGGAGGAGAGACCCAGTACTTC	CASSIRAGGETQYF
.	.	TRBV12-5	TRBJ2-1	TGTGCTAGTGGTCCGTTTGGCAGTGAGCAGTTCTTC	CASGPFGSEQFF
TRBD2	few	TRBV29-1	TRBJ2-1	TGCAGCGTTCAGCCGGGACTAGCGGACGAGCAGTTCTTC	CSVQPGLADEQFF
TRBD1	.	TRBV24-1	TRBJ2-2	TGTGCCACCAGTGATTCGACAGGGGGCCTGAGCACCGGGGAGCTGTTTTTT	CATSDSTGGLSTGELFF
.	.	TRBV6-2/TRBV6-3	TRBJ2-2	TGTGCCAGCCTCCCGGGGCGCCCCACCGGGGAGCTGTTTTTT	CASLPGRPTGELFF
TRBD2	.	TRBV11-2	TRBJ2-7	TGTGCCAGCAGCTTAGGGGGGAGGGCTTACTACGAGCAGTACTTC	CASSLGGRAYYEQYF
.	.	TRBV6-5	TRBJ2-7	TGTGCCAGCAGTTACGAACCTAGCGGAGGGGGGTACGAGCAGTACTTC	CASSYEPSGGGYEQYF
TRBD2	few	TRBV7-8	TRBJ2-7	TGTGCCAGCAGCCCCGGGACTATCGACGAGCAGTACTTC	CASSPGTIDEQYF
.	.	TRBV5-3	TRBJ2-5	TGTGCCAGAAGCTCACGGACTCGAGCGGGCGAGACCCAGTACTTC	CARSSRTRAGETQYF
.	few	TRBV5-1	TRBJ2-5	TGCGCCAGCAGCTTGTTCGGGCAAGGGGAGACCCAGTACTTC	CASSLFGQGETQYF
TRBD1	once	TRBV12-3/TRBV12-4	TRBJ2-3	TGTGCCAGCACCTGGGACAGGGAAGTCACAGATACGCAGTATTTT	CASTWDREVTDTQYF
TRBD1	.	TRBV10-3	TRBJ2-7	TGTGCCATCAGTGAGTCGCGGGACAGGGACGAGCAGTACTTC	CAISESRDRDEQYF
.	few	TRBV28	TRBJ2-7	TGTGCCAGCAGTTTAACAGAAACTAACTACGAGCAGTACTTC	CASSLTETNYEQYF
TRBD1	.	TRBV2	TRBJ1-4	TGTGCCAGAACAAAACAGGGGCCTGACGAAAAACTGTTTTTT	CARTKQGPDEKLFF